This TCR beta chain is from a study of T-cell memory formation after mild COVID-19 (dated by TCRdb to about 2021). Regarding the research as a whole: TCR sequence clusters from the two donors were found to be largely donor specific. Longitudinal TCRalpha and TCRbeta repertoire sequencing tracked T-cell clones expanding and contracting after mild COVID-19 in a couple of donors. Two young, previously healthy adult volunteers, one female and one male, were included in the cohort. Broad study findings and their caveats: SARS-CoV-2 specificity of the second-wave clones peaking on day 37 was not confirmed. Clones that contracted from day 15 to 85 showed balanced CD4/CD8 phenotypes, whereas a second wave of clones that expanded from day 15 to 37 leaned towards CD4+. Some responding clones were detected in pre-infection memory, which suggested that pre-existing cross-reactive memory T cells had joined the SARS-CoV-2 response. The study included only a couple of mild cases, and larger cohorts that include severe cases with pre-infection samples were judged to be necessary. Contracting CD4+ clones were found mainly in CM and EM memory subsets, while CD8+ clones were enriched in EMRA.

Sequenced on an Illumina NovaSeq 6000. TCRalpha and TCRbeta cDNA libraries were built by 5'RACE with constant-segment primers, adding sample barcodes and unique molecular identifiers. Trizol reagent was used to extract RNA from every sample. The libraries were amplified in two PCR steps, and the second step added a second sample barcode and Illumina TruSeq adapters. Sequencing of libraries was performed on an Illumina NovaSeq with 2 x 150 bp paired-end reads. The paper's data handling went like this. Demultiplexing of reads and collapsing into UMI-guided consensus sequences were performed with migec v1.2.7. Using mixcr v2.1.11, UMI consensuses were aligned to TRA and TRB V and J templates and then assembled into clonotypes. Clonotypes were classified as expanded or contracted when called significant by both edgeR and NoisET, with noise models trained on biological replicates. edgeR calls used a false discovery rate-adjusted p below 0.01 and a log2 fold-change threshold of 1. As an exploratory analysis of dynamics, PCA with hierarchical clustering was applied to max-normalized trajectories of the 1000 most abundant clonotypes. The CD4 or CD8 phenotype of responding clones was assigned using the separately sequenced CD4+ and CD8+ repertoires. The public reads were quality trimmed at Q25 with fastp and then assembled into clones with MiXCR by TCRdb, keeping productive beta chains. Rows with one shared CDR3 protein collapse into an entry with the most common genes and DNA. TCRdb's processing, not the authors', yielded these V and J calls. The sample table contains around 150,000 distinct CDR3 sequences; only one count was recorded for roughly 14% of them. The top ten clones comprise less than 15% of the sample.

From cysteine to phenylalanine, the CDR3 is 15 amino acids long. The CDR3 DNA has 45 bases and is translated from base 1. V and J lose 0 bases and 2 bases, and a span of 14 bases separates them. Looking up the germline V gene (reference sequence) yields CDR1 DFQATT and CDR2 SNEGSKA. Regarding this clonotype: It lacks a known antigen. No qualities accompany the bases; no much larger clone lies one base away.

Ficoll-Paque density gradient centrifugation was the method used to isolate PBMCs. What was sequenced was PBMCs or a T cell subset sorted from them (not recorded which). The TCR was taken from an adult woman who had mild COVID-19 (a few samples of this study predate the infection). The sample titles of this study are shuffled in the database, so cell type and time point are left out; the donor was told from shared clones. The V gene is TRBV20-1 and the J gene is TRBJ2-7, with a tentative D gene TRBD1 over 6 matching bases. The CDR3 reads as follows: CSAREGQYTPYEQYF. The DNA sequence follows: TGCAGTGCTAGAGAAGGACAGTATACCCCCTACGAGCAGTACTTC.